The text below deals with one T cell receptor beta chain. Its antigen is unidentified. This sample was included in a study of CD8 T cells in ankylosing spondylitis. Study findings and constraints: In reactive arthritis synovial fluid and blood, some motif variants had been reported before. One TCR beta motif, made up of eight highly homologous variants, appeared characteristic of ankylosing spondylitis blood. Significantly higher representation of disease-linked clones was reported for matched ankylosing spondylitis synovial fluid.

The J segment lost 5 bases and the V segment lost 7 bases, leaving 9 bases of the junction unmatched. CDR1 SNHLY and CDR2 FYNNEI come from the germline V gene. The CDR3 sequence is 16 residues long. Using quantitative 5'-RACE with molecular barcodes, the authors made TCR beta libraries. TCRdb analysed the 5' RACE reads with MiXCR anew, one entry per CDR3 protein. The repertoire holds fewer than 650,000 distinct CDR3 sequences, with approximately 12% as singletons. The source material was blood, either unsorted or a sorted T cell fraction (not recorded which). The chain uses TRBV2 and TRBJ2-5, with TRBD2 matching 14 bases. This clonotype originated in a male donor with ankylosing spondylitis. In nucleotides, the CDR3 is TGTGCCAGCACCCCGGGACTAGCGGGAGCATGGGAGACCCAGTACTTC. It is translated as CASTPGLAGAWETQYF.